One sample yielded the 15 T cell receptor beta chains listed below, sequenced in a study of T-cell memory formation after mild COVID-19. Via MiXCR, TCRdb re-called the 5' RACE reads, giving one row per CDR3 protein. In the table there are about 16,000 distinct CDR3 sequences, 20% to 25% of which are singletons. The sequenced material came from PBMCs or a T cell subset sorted from them (not recorded which). These receptors all come from a young man who had mild COVID-19 (a few samples of this study predate the infection). Cell type and time point are not known.

The sample holds many counts of this clonotype. V gene TRBV27 combines with J gene TRBJ2-1, with D perhaps matching TRBD1 (5 bases). V was shortened by 0 bases and J by 10 bases, with 25 bases between the two germline ends. The germline gives CDR1 MNHEY, CDR2 SMNVEV (reference sequence). CDR3 length: 18 residues. This chain's CDR3 is CASSLSIFGRTGLDEQFF. DNA for the CDR3: TGTGCCAGCAGTTTATCGATATTTGGTCGAACAGGCTTGGACGAGCAGTTCTTC.

The genes are TRBV19 and TRBJ1-2; D is undetermined. CDR3 length: 14 amino acids. V was cut by 2 bases and J by 5 bases, with 12 bases left in between. The germline V gene has CDR1 LNHDA and CDR2 SQIVND (reference sequence). The CDR3 DNA is TGTGCCAGTAGTATAACTCCAAGGACGTATGGCTACACCTTC. The encoded protein is CASSITPRTYGYTF.

Many counts were recorded for this clonotype. V usage is TRBV29-1 and J usage is TRBJ2-3; possible D gene TRBD1, 6 bases. The V end lost 5 bases, the J end lost 2 bases, and 17 bases lay between the germline ends. CDR3 length: 15 residues. Germline V CDR1 and CDR2: SQVTM, ANQGSEA. The CDR3 reads CSVHTGHTITDTQYF. CDR3 nucleotides: TGCAGCGTTCACACGGGACACACGATCACAGATACGCAGTATTTT.

In its sample, this clonotype was seen a few times. This chain links TRBV30 with TRBJ2-3; TRBD1 agrees at 7 bases. After removal of 2 bases from V and 2 bases from J, the junction contained 19 bases not matched to a gene. The germline V gene has CDR1 GTSNPN and CDR2 SVGIG (reference sequence). This CDR3 has 19 amino acids. In DNA form, the CDR3 reads TGTGCCTGGAGTCTCAAATACCCCCAGGGGGTGGCTTCCACAGATACGCAGTATTTT. Its translation is CAWSLKYPQGVASTDTQYF.

This clonotype was seen at least ten times. This chain joins TRBV28 and TRBJ2-5; the match to TRBD2 covers 7 bases. The V gene's germline CDR1 is MDHEN and CDR2 SYDVKM. V shed 7 bases and J 3 bases; nucleotides not matched to a gene: 8. This CDR3 contains 14 residues. CDR3 in DNA: TGTGCCAGCACCGGGGACTACCAAGAAGAGACCCAGTACTTC. It encodes CASTGDYQEETQYF.

This clonotype was seen repeatedly, ten times or more. The CDR3 DNA follows: TGTGCCTGGACCCGAGACTCCCCAGATACGCAGTATTTT. This translates into CAWTRDSPDTQYF. V and J are TRBV30 and TRBJ2-3; D is uncertain. V was pared by 4 bases and J by 4 bases, with 12 bases between. Germline V gene lookup returns CDR1 GTSNPN and CDR2 SVGIG (reference sequence). This CDR3 contains 13 residues.

The sample holds a few counts of this clonotype. The chain's CDR3 is CASSVDRGLNTEAFF. Here the CDR3 DNA reads TGTGCCAGCAGCGTAGACAGGGGGCTGAACACTGAAGCTTTCTTT. The chain couples TRBV9 to TRBJ1-1; 9 positions agree with TRBD1. V lost 0 bases and J lost 0; bases outside the gene matches: 0. Germline lookup yields CDR1 SGDLS and CDR2 YYNGEE. The CDR3 loop spans 15 amino acids.

The chain recombines TRBV4-2 with TRBJ2-3, with D hard to call. CDR3 length equals 14 residues. V dropped 0 bases and J dropped 4 bases, with 8 bases sitting between them. Germline V gene sequence: CDR1 LGHNA, CDR2 YNFKEQ. CDR3 nucleotides: TGTGCCAGCAGCCAAGATTGGCTTTCAGATACGCAGTATTTT. Its translation: CASSQDWLSDTQYF.

The CDR3 reads CASSPRTGSRSSSYNEQFF. The CDR3 bases are TGTGCCAGCTCACCCCGGACGGGGTCCCGTTCGAGCTCCTACAATGAGCAGTTCTTC. The genes are TRBV18 and TRBJ2-1; perhaps TRBD2 as D (5 bases). The V end lost 3 bases, the J end lost 0 bases, and 21 bases lay between the germline ends. The CDR3 is 19 amino acids. The germline V gene has CDR1 KGHSH and CDR2 LQKENI.

This clonotype was seen many times. The chain employs TRBV4-1 and TRBJ2-1; D is uncertain. The CDR3 has 12 amino acids. With 8 bases removed from V and 1 base from J, the gap between germline ends came to 6 bases. The germline CDR1 and CDR2 sequences are MGHRA and YSYEKL. The CDR3 DNA sequence: TGCGCCAGCCGCGGATCCTACAATGAGCAGTTCTTC. Translating it yields CASRGSYNEQFF.

The table lists this clonotype with many counts. The chain is built from TRBV2 and TRBJ2-3; 9 nucleotides agree with TRBD2. In germline, CDR1 is SNHLY, CDR2 FYNNEI. CDR3 length: 17 amino acids. The V and J ends lost 7 bases and 0 bases, in that order; junction bases with no gene match: 11. This chain's CDR3 is CASTWGRTSVSTDTQYF. Here the CDR3 DNA reads TGTGCCAGCACTTGGGGGAGGACTAGCGTAAGCACAGATACGCAGTATTTT.

This clonotype was observed many times. The V and J genes are TRBV7-2 and TRBJ2-7, with TRBD2 as a possible D gene (5 bases). Germline V gene data show CDR1 as SGHTA and CDR2 as FQGNSA. CDR3 length: 13 amino acids. Trimming shortened V by 2 bases and J by 6 bases, and 11 bases separated the two germline ends. The CDR3 DNA reads as TGTGCCAGCAGCTTAAGGTTGCGGGCCGAGCAGTACTTC. Amino acid sequence: CASSLRLRAEQYF.

V gene TRBV5-5 combines with J gene TRBJ2-3, with 7 bases fitting TRBD2. V shed 8 bases, J shed 2 bases, and the junction held 5 bases outside the gene matches. Germline assignment: CDR1 SGHKS and CDR2 YYEKEE (reference sequence). This CDR3 spans 13 amino acids. The CDR3 is CASLGLYTDTQYF. CDR3 coding DNA: TGTGCCAGTTTGGGACTATACACAGATACGCAGTATTTT.

This clonotype was picked up many times. The V call is TRBV7-2, the J call TRBJ2-5; tentative D call: TRBD2 (6 bases). The CDR3 contains 15 residues. Germline V CDR1 and CDR2: SGHTA, FQGNSA. Between the trimmed V and J ends, which lost 1 base and 5 bases, there was a span of 14 bases. In DNA form, the CDR3 reads TGTGCCAGCAGCTTAGGCAGACTAGTTCGGGAGACCCAGTACTTC. This gives the protein CASSLGRLVRETQYF.

The chain is built from TRBV6-5 and TRBJ1-2; D is uncertain. The length of the CDR3 is 14 residues. CDR1 is MNHEY, CDR2 SVGAGI, per germline. The germline V and J ends were trimmed by 6 bases and 5 bases, with 16 bases remaining between them. For the CDR3, the DNA is TGTGCCAGCAGGTTAACCGCGAGGTTTTATGGCTACACCTTC. Protein: CASRLTARFYGYTF.